This TCR beta chain comes out of a study of regulatory T cells in long-lasting Graves disease (dated by TCRdb to the early 2020s). Looking at the study overall: Antithyroid drugs had been taken for less than 3 months by newly diagnosed Graves' disease patients. Peripheral blood TCR sequencing and RNA sequencing compared persistent Graves' disease patients with newly diagnosed Graves' disease patients. The study took place in China and was registered as a clinical trial. A total of some 35 samples underwent TCR sequencing, from about 13 patients with persistent Graves' disease and roughly 20 patients with newly diagnosed Graves' disease. Paper-wide results and their limitations: As a limitation, the authors acknowledged that the small sample size may reduce accuracy. Compared with newly diagnosed patients, patients with persistent Graves' disease had lower TCR Shannon entropy and fewer highly expanded clones, which suggests clonal expansion. Sequencing and analysis were limited to the TCR beta chain. Persistent patients shared more public clonotypes among themselves (over 2,500) than newly diagnosed patients did (approximately 970). Preferential use of TRBV28, TRBJ1-2 and TRBJ2-5 was observed in persistent disease, whereas TRBV20-1 and TRBJ2-1 were favored in newly diagnosed disease. Peripheral blood alone was examined, since thyroid tissue, which constituted the primary lesion, could not be accessed.

The meaning of the sample's time point label: newly diagnosed GD, antithyroid drugs for less than 3 months. RNA was extracted from PBMCs in TRIzol for both TCR sequencing and RNA sequencing. Graves' disease was diagnosed according to American Thyroid Association guidelines. Patients were recruited from an endocrinology department in Xi'an, China. Each patient gave approximately 9 milliliters of peripheral blood, collected in an EDTA anticoagulant tube. Ficoll Paque Plus density gradient separation was used to isolate PBMCs, and no further T cell sorting was done. An Agilent 2100 Bioanalyzer and agarose gel were used to check RNA quality, and a NanoDrop 2000 was used to measure RNA concentration. Germline trimming amounts to 4 bases on V and 2 bases on J, with 5 as the count of junction bases outside the gene matches. The CDR3 holds 13 amino acids from the cysteine to the phenylalanine. Only the CDR3 DNA is retained, 39 bases long and in frame from the first base. CDR1 and CDR2 are drawn from the germline V gene (reference sequence): DFQATT, SNEGSKA.

Library preparation was by multiplex PCR. Sequencing was carried out with an Illumina HiSeq 4000. TCR beta libraries were built with iRepertoire HTBI primers and Arm-PCR amplification of CDR3 regions. Before sequencing, the PCR products underwent gel purification. Per the original workflow: A total of roughly 65 TRBV and some 13 TRBJ segments were identified across samples and were used for gene usage analysis of CDR3 amino acid clonotypes. COPE and FqMerger were used to merge the filtered high-quality paired reads into contigs. BLAST was used to align contigs to IMGT TRBV, TRBD and TRBJ reference genes, with CDR3 defined following IMGT. Any clonotype with a frequency above 0.1% was counted as a highly expanded clone. Repertoire diversity was measured by Shannon entropy, and V-J evenness by the Gini coefficient. Public clonotypes were defined as clonotypes shared by more than one individual. TCRdb handled the public reads itself, with Q25 trimming in fastp and clone calling in MiXCR, and kept productive beta chains. Each CDR3 protein appears once, grouped with its most common genes and DNA. The authors' filters were not applied to this entry. This sample holds a few hundred thousand distinct CDR3 sequences; roughly 10% were observed only once. About 20% of the sample is taken by the ten largest.

This clonotype was seen repeatedly, ten times or more. No cognate antigen has been identified for it. Base qualities are not recorded, but no much larger clone differs from it by a single base. This sample also belongs to another study, concerning T cells in Graves' hyperthyroidism and ophthalmopathy. Per the second study: Stable Graves' hyperthyroidism was defined as the absence of progression to ophthalmopathy over 18 months of follow-up. Hyperthyroidism patients were aged 18 to 65 years and newly diagnosed, with disease duration of less than 2 months. Any patient with an uncontrolled infection, another autoimmune disease, pregnancy or lactation was excluded. Clinical symptoms, serum thyroxine and TRAb, thyroid ultrasound, and orbital computed tomography formed the basis for the diagnoses. The TCR CDR3 was subjected to a first round of RT-PCR using the HTBI primer set and the Qiagen OneStep RT-PCR kit. Most expanded thyroid clonotypes (frequency above 0.001) were also detected in blood, a finding suggesting that blood repertoires may reflect thyroid immune responses. Ophthalmopathy was separated from stable hyperthyroidism by a 13 V-J signature model, with over 85% sensitivity and approximately 84% specificity obtained in cross-validation and 80%/75% obtained in testing. In validation, the model predicted progression to ophthalmopathy with approximately 71% sensitivity and approximately 74% specificity, a median of about 6 months before onset. To identify distinguishing TCR V-J signatures, a discovery cohort of about 100 patients was used, comprising fewer than 45 with Graves' ophthalmopathy and 57 with stable Graves' hyperthyroidism. Whether ophthalmopathy could be predicted prospectively was tested in an independent validation cohort made up of about 18 hyperthyroidism patients plus 17 patients who later progressed to ophthalmopathy. The 90 or so discovery patients were randomly split 7:3 into training and test sets. Thyroid tissue and blood T-cell repertoires from about six Graves' hyperthyroidism patients were also compared in the study. Once sampling was done, hyperthyroidism patients were given methimazole at a starting dose of 30 mg daily, whereas ophthalmopathy patients were given high-dose intravenous methylprednisolone. Libraries were constructed in a second round of multiplex PCR, after which size selection and purification were carried out. Libraries were sequenced paired-end with 100 bp reads on an Illumina HiSeq2000. SOAPnuke was used to process the raw data, removing reads that contained adapters or uncalled bases, had a mean Phred below 15, or lacked an exact match to the constant primer or identifier. COPE v1.2.5 was used to merge the high-quality paired reads, and each unique nucleotide sequence was defined as a clonotype. MiTCR v1.1 was used to align clonotypes to the IMGT TRBV, TRBD and TRBJ reference segments. Analysis was restricted to V-J combinations with a frequency above 0.0001, which covered 98% to 99.2% of repertoires. The TCS score was defined as F50 (clonal expansion) divided by E x V (chaos), with BLOSUM62-based TCRdist calculated between CDR3 peptides within each V-J. Welch's t-statistics and random forest reduced roughly 530 V-J features to 13, which were used in a naive Bayes classifier (R e1071). Sample size was not statistically predetermined, and investigators were not blinded to group allocation. The paper describes TCR Vbeta CDR3 sequencing of 135 peripheral blood samples, made up of about 41 ophthalmopathy patients, over 70 hyperthyroidism patients and 17 progressor patients.

The sequence joins TRBV20-1 to TRBJ2-7, with 7 bases aligning to TRBD1. This TCR was sampled from a young woman with Graves disease. Donor details come from another sample of the same person, matched by shared clones. This specimen was peripheral blood mononuclear cells (PBMCs), taken at new diagnosis, from a patient treated with antithyroid drugs. The CDR3 sequence is CSAKWTGAYEQYF. The bases are TGCAGTGCTAAGTGGACAGGTGCCTACGAGCAGTACTTC.